The rows below give T cell receptor beta chains drawn from one sample of a study of T cell repertoires in aging, cancer and after chemotherapy. TCRdb re-derived calls from the multiplex PCR reads in MiXCR, one entry per CDR3 protein. This sample yields 4,900 or so distinct CDR3 sequences, of which about 38% are seen a single time; over 45% belongs to the top ten. The sequencing sample was made of blood. The receptors derive from a human donor with a blood cancer. The conserved cysteine and the conserved F or W are not part of the CDR3 here. The order of the fields is J gene, D gene, V gene, CDR3 protein. A D gene is named only where the DNA matches it firmly.

>TRBJ2-7|-|TRBV10-3
AISVVRGMDYEQY
>TRBJ1-2|TRBD1|TRBV6-5
ASSGDRGGYT
>TRBJ2-2|-|TRBV18
ASSLNTGELF
>TRBJ2-3|TRBD2|TRBV5-6
ASSRSVRGGVDTQY
>TRBJ1-4|-|TRBV11-2
ASSLGGEKLF
>TRBJ2-7|-|TRBV5-6
ACSLAGHYEQY
>TRBJ2-1|-|TRBV6-4
ASSEREWYNEQF
>TRBJ1-2|TRBD1|TRBV19
ASSHPGTAGYT
>TRBJ2-1|-|TRBV5-5
ASSLVSLSNNEQF
>TRBJ2-1|-|TRBV27
ASSPRPRGEQF